This entry concerns a single TCR beta chain. Enrolled through a virtual design, the participants were between about 18 and 100 years of age and came from fewer than 30 US areas. What the recovered Cohort 3 donors had was two negative PCRs, clearance, or symptom resolution. Original analysis: Counts of nucleated cells, estimated from reference gene primer amplification, were obtained. TCRdb's copy holds only in-frame clones and misses some; the assay was immunoSEQ multiplex PCR. That table supplies the V and J calls and clone size; D and trimming were determined from the DNA. Found here are under 300,000 clones, about 85% of them singletons; the top ten hold around 3%. This entry comes from a study of blood T cell repertoires in COVID-19. In the study overall: Samples of COVID-19 (acute and convalescent) were obtained from the United States, Italy and Spain.

Looked up from germline, CDR1 is GTSNPN and CDR2 is SVGIG (reference sequence). Germline trimming cut 0 bases from V and 5 bases from J; bases unmatched to any gene: 10. The CDR3 is 16 amino acids. Sequencing input: PBMCs or T cells enriched from blood (not recorded which). The source is a woman between 45 and 60 years old who had recovered from COVID-19. This chain joins TRBV30 and TRBJ1-1; TRBD1 aligns across 9 bases. DNA of the CDR3: TGTGCCTGGAGTGTACGAGGCGGACAGGGGATGACTGAAGCTTTCTTT. This gives the protein CAWSVRGGQGMTEAFF.